Listed below are T cell receptor beta chains from one sample, sequenced in a study of long-term antiretroviral therapy in people with HIV. Profiling relied on immunoSEQ multiplex PCR, and the TCRdb table lists in-frame clones only, not all of them. The sample yields tens of thousands of clones, around 96% seen once. The source material was unsorted PBMCs, sampled 3.7 years after starting antiretroviral therapy. All receptors derive from a woman aged 45-65 years with HIV. Both conserved end residues are part of each CDR3.

j_call: TRBJ1-3
v_call: TRBV7-6
cdr3_aa: CASSLAGQGAAGNTIYF

j_call: TRBJ2-1
v_call: TRBV6-5
cdr3_aa: CASSATVSYNEQFF

j_call: TRBJ2-3
v_call: TRBV5-1
cdr3_aa: CASSLGGVSTDTQYF

j_call: TRBJ1-1
v_call: TRBV4-3
cdr3_aa: CASSQDQGSPEAFF

j_call: TRBJ2-2
v_call: TRBV7-3
cdr3_aa: CASSAGTLGELFF

j_call: TRBJ2-1
v_call: TRBV18
cdr3_aa: CASSPASGYNEQFF

j_call: TRBJ1-2
v_call: TRBV29-1
cdr3_aa: CSVEVRGLSGYTF

j_call: TRBJ2-5
v_call: TRBV27
cdr3_aa: CASRPLMGLEQYF

j_call: TRBJ2-3
v_call: TRBV7-3
cdr3_aa: CASSLTSGGRTDTQYF

j_call: TRBJ1-5
v_call: TRBV7-2
cdr3_aa: CASSLEGARNQPQHF

j_call: TRBJ2-7
v_call: TRBV2
cdr3_aa: CASRASGGSYEQYF

j_call: TRBJ2-2
v_call: TRBV11-3
cdr3_aa: CASSLNGDANTGELFF

j_call: TRBJ1-1
v_call: TRBV25-1
cdr3_aa: CASSQLDSYRNTEAFF

j_call: TRBJ1-6
v_call: TRBV2
cdr3_aa: CASTPQPSSYNSPLHF

j_call: TRBJ1-4
v_call: TRBV5-5
cdr3_aa: CASSKPPGQSNEKLFF

j_call: TRBJ2-7
v_call: TRBV29-1
cdr3_aa: CSGGGPGQGQSYEQYF

j_call: TRBJ2-3
v_call: TRBV5-1
cdr3_aa: CASSLLRGGPADTQYF

j_call: TRBJ2-7
v_call: TRBV19
cdr3_aa: CASSGQTGSYEQYF

j_call: TRBJ1-1
v_call: TRBV7-2
cdr3_aa: CASSFGWIENTEAFF

j_call: TRBJ2-7
v_call: TRBV7-3
cdr3_aa: CASSLGPNPYEQYF